This T cell receptor beta chain emerged from a study of blood T cell repertoires in COVID-19. Clones were read by immunoSEQ multiplex PCR, and TCRdb kept only the in-frame ones, dropping some. The table includes 320,000 or so clones, around 90% detected once. This CDR3 has 15 residues. The V gene's germline CDR1 is MNHEY and CDR2 SVGAGI. The V gene lost 6 bases and the J gene lost 5 bases, with 17 bases spanning the gap. The specimen was PBMCs or T cells enriched from blood (not recorded which). The sequence was collected from a man aged 55 to 70 who had recovered from COVID-19. V and J are TRBV6-5 and TRBJ2-1; a weak D match, TRBD2 (6 bases). The CDR3 DNA reads TGTGCCAGCAGGGGGAGGAGGGCCGCCCACAATGAGCAGTTCTTC. Amino acids: CASRGRRAAHNEQFF.